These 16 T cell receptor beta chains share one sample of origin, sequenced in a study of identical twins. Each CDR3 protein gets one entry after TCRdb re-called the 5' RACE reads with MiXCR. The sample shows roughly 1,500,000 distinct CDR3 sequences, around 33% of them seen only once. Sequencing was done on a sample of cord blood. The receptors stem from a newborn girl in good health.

CDR3 sequence (DNA): TGCAGTGCTTCACAGGGGGCGGACCTCCACTTT. It specifies CSASQGADLHF. The gene calls are TRBV20-1 and TRBJ1-6; 9 nucleotides line up with TRBD1. Trimming cost V 5 bases and J 15 bases; bases outside gene matches: 5. CDR1 and CDR2 (germline): DFQATT, SNEGSKA (reference sequence). The CDR3 contains 11 residues.

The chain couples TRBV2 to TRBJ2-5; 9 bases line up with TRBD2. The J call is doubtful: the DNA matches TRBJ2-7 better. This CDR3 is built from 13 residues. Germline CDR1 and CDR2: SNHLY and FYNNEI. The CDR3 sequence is CAGGGGYPYEQYF. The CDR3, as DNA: TGTGCCGGCGGGGGGGGATACCCCTACGAGCAGTACTTC.

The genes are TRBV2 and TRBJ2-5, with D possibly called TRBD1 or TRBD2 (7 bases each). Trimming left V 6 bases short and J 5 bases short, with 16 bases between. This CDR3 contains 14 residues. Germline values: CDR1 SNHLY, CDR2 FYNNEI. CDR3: CASRRRGGAETQYF. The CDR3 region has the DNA TGTGCCAGCAGACGCAGGGGGGGGGCTGAGACCCAGTACTTC.

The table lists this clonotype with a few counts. CDR3 DNA sequence: TGTGCCAGCAGTTTACCCCTCAGGGGGCGACAAGAGACCCAGTACTTC. Its protein is CASSLPLRGRQETQYF. The chain links TRBV28 to TRBJ2-5; 8 positions agree with TRBD1. The CDR3 sequence is 16 residues long. The germline gives CDR1 MDHEN, CDR2 SYDVKM. Germline trimming cut 2 bases from V and 2 bases from J; bases unmatched to any gene: 7.

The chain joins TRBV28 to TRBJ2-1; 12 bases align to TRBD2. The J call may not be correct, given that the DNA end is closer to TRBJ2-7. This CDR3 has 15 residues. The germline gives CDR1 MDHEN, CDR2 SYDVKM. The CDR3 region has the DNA TGTGCCAGCAGCAGGACTAGCGGGATCCTCAATGAGCAGTACTTC. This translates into CASSRTSGILNEQYF.

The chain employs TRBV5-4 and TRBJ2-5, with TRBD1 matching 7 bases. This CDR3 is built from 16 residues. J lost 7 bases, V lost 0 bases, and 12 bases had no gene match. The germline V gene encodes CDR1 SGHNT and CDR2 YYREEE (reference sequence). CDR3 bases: TGTGCCAGCAGCTTGGGGATAAGGGACAGAGAAGGGACCCAGTACTTC. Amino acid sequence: CASSLGIRDREGTQYF.

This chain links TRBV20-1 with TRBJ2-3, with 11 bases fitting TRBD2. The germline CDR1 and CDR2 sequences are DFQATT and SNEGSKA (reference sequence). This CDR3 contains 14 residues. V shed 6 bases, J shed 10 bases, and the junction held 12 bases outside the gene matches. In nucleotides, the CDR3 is TGCAGTGCCAAGGATCTACTAGCGGGGGATTCGCAGTATTTT. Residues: CSAKDLLAGDSQYF.

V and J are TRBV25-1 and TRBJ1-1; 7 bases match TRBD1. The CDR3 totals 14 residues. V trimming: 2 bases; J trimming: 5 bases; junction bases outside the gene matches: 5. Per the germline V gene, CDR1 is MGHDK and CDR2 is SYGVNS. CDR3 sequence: CASSEPGGGTEAFF. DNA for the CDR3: TGTGCCAGCAGTGAACCAGGGGGGGGTACTGAAGCTTTCTTT.

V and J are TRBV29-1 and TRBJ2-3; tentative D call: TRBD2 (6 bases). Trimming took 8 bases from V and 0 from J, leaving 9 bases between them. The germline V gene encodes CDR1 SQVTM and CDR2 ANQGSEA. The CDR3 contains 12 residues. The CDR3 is CSYGGSTDTQYF. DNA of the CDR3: TGCAGCTACGGGGGTAGCACAGATACGCAGTATTTT.

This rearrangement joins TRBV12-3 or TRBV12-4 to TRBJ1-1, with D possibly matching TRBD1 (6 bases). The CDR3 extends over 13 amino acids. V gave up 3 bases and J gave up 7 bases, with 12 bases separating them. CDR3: CASSLRGAGEAFF. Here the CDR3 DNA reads TGTGCCAGCAGTTTGCGGGGGGCTGGTGAAGCTTTCTTT.

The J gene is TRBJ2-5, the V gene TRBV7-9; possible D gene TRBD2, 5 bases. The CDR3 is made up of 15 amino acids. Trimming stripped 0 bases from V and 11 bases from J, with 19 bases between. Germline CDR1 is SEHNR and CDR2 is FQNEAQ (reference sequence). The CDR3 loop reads CASSLASWELNEQYF. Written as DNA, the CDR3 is TGTGCCAGCAGCTTAGCCTCCTGGGAGCTTAATGAGCAGTACTTC.

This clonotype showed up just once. The CDR3, as DNA: TGTGCCAGCAGCCAAGGTGCGCGAGGCTATAGCAATCAGCCCCAGCATTTT. This gives the protein CASSQGARGYSNQPQHF. The chain links TRBV4-2 to TRBJ1-5; unclear D gene. CDR1 and CDR2 (germline): LGHNA, YNFKEQ. V dropped 1 base and J dropped 0 bases, with 13 bases sitting between them. The CDR3 spans 17 residues.

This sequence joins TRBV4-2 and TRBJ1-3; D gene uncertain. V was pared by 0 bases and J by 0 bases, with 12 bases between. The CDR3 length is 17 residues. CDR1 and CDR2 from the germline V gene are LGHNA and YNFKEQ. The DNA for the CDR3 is TGTGCCAGCAGCCAAGATCTCACAGCCTACTCTGGAAACACCATATATTTT. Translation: CASSQDLTAYSGNTIYF.

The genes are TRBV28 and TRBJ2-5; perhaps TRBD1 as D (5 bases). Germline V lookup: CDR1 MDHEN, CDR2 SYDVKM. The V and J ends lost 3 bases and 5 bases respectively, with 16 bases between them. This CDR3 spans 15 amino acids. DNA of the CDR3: TGTGCCAGCAGTTTTGGCAGGGCCTTAAGGGAGACCCAGTACTTC. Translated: CASSFGRALRETQYF.

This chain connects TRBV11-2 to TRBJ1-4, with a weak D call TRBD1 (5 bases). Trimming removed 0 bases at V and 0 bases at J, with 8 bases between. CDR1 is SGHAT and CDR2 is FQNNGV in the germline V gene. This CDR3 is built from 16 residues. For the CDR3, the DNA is TGTGCCAGCAGCTTAGATCAGGGTGCAACTAATGAAAAACTGTTTTTT. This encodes CASSLDQGATNEKLFF. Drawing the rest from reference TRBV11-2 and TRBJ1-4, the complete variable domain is EAGVAQSPRYKIIEKRQSVAFWCNPISGHATLYWYQQILGQGPKLLIQFQNNGVVDDSQLPKDRFSAERLKGVDSTLKIQPAKLEDSAVYLCASSLDQGATNEKLFFGSGTQLSVL.

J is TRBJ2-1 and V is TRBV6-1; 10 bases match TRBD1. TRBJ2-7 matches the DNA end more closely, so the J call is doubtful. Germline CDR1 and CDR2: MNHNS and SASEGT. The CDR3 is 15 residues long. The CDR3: CASSSGTGVYNEQYF. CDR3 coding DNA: TGTGCCAGCAGCTCCGGGACAGGGGTTTACAATGAGCAGTACTTC.